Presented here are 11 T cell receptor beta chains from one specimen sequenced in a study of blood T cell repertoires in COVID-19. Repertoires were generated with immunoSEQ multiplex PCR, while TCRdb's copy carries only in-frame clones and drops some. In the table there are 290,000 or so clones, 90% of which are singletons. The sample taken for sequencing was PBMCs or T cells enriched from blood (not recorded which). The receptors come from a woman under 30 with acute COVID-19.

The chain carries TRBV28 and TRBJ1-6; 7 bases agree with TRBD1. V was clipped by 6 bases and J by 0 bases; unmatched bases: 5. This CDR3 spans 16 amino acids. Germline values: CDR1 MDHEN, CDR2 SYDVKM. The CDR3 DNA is TGTGCCAGCAGCCCAGGGGGGCGCTCCTATAATTCACCCCTCCACTTT. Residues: CASSPGGRSYNSPLHF. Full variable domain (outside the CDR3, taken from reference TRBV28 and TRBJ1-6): DVKVTQSSRYLVKRTGEKVFLECVQDMDHENMFWYRQDPGLGLRLIYFSYDVKMKEKGDIPEGYSVSREKKERFSLILESASTNQTSMYLCASSPGGRSYNSPLHFGNGTRLTVT.

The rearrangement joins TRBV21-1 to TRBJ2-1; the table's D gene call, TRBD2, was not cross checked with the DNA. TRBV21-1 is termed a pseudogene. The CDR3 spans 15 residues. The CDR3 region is CASSKGRTIYNEQFF. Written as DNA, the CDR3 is TGTGCCAGCAGCAAAGGCCGGACTATTTACAATGAGCAGTTCTTC.

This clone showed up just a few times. CDR3 protein: CASSASGGNHYGYTF. The CDR3, as DNA: TGTGCCAGCAGCGCTAGCGGGGGAAATCACTATGGCTACACCTTC. The chain is built from TRBV7-3 and TRBJ1-2; D may be TRBD1 (5 bases). Germline CDR1 and CDR2: SGHTA and FQGTGA. This CDR3 contains 15 residues. Trimming pared 5 bases from V and 3 bases from J, leaving 16 bases between.

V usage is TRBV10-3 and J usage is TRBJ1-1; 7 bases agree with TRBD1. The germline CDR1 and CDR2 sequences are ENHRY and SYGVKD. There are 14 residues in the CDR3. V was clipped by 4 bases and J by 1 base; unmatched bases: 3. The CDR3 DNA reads TGTGCCATCAGTGGGGGACAGCCGAACACTGAAGCTTTCTTT. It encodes CAISGGQPNTEAFF.

As DNA, the CDR3 is TGTGCCAGCGCGACTAACGGCGAAAAACTGTTTTTT. Translated, it gives CASATNGEKLFF. J is TRBJ1-4 and V is TRBV2; D is uncertain. V lost 8 bases to trimming and J lost 8 bases, with 12 bases between them. Germline CDR1 and CDR2: SNHLY and FYNNEI. The CDR3 contains 12 residues.

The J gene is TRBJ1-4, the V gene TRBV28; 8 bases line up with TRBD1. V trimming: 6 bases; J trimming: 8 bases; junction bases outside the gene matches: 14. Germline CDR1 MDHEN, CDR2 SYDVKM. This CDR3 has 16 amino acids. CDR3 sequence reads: CASSFQGAGLREKLFF. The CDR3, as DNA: TGTGCCAGCAGCTTCCAGGGGGCGGGTTTGAGGGAAAAACTGTTTTTT.

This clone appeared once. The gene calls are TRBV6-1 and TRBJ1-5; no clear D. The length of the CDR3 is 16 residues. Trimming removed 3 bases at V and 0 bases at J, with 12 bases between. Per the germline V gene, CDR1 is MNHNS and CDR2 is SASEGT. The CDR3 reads CASSDLFGPSNQPQHF. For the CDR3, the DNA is TGTGCCAGCAGTGACCTTTTTGGGCCTAGCAATCAGCCCCAGCATTTT.

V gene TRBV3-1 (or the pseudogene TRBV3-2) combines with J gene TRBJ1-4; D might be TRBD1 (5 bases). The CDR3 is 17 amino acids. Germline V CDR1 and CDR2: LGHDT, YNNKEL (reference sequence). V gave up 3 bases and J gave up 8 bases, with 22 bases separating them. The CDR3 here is CASSQVNQGSMREKLFF. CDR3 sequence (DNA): TGTGCCAGCAGCCAGGTCAACCAGGGTTCAATGCGGGAAAAACTGTTTTTT.

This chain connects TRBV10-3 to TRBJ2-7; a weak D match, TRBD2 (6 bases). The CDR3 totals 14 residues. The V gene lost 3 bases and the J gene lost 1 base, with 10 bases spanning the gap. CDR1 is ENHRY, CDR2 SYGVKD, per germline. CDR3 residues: CAISDGGTSYEQYF. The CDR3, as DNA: TGTGCCATCAGTGATGGCGGGACTTCCTACGAGCAGTACTTC.

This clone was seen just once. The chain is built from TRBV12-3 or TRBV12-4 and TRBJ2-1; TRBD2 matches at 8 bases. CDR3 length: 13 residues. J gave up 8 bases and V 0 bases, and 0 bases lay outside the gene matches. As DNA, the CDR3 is TGTGCCAGCAGTTTAGCGCGGGGGGATGAGCAGTTCTTC. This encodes CASSLARGDEQFF.

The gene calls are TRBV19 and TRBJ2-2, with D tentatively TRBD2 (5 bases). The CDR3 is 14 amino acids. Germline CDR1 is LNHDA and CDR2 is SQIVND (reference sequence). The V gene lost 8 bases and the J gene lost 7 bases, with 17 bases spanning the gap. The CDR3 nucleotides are TGTGCCAGTGAGATTACTAGTTACAGCGGGGAGCTGTTTTTT. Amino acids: CASEITSYSGELFF.